This record looks at one TCR beta chain sequence and its context. V was pared by 2 bases and J by 5 bases, with 18 bases between. This CDR3 region has 16 residues. Looked up from germline, CDR1 is MNHEY and CDR2 is SVGAGI. These data belong to a study of shared clonotypes between healthy human individuals. Positive CCR7 selection of CD45RO-negative cells yielded the naive CD8 cells, and terminally differentiated effector memory CD45RA+ cells were excluded. The table came from immunoSEQ multiplex PCR; TCRdb's copy has only in-frame clones and leaves some out. The repertoire holds about 1,900,000 clones, with over 85% as singletons.

The sequence derives from a man aged 18-30 years in good health. Sequences were obtained from naive CD8+ T cells sorted from blood. The chain couples TRBV6-5 to TRBJ2-5, with a weak D call TRBD1 (6 bases). As DNA, the CDR3 is TGTGCCAGCAGTTACCAGGGTGTACAGGGATACGAGACCCAGTACTTC. Encoded protein: CASSYQGVQGYETQYF.